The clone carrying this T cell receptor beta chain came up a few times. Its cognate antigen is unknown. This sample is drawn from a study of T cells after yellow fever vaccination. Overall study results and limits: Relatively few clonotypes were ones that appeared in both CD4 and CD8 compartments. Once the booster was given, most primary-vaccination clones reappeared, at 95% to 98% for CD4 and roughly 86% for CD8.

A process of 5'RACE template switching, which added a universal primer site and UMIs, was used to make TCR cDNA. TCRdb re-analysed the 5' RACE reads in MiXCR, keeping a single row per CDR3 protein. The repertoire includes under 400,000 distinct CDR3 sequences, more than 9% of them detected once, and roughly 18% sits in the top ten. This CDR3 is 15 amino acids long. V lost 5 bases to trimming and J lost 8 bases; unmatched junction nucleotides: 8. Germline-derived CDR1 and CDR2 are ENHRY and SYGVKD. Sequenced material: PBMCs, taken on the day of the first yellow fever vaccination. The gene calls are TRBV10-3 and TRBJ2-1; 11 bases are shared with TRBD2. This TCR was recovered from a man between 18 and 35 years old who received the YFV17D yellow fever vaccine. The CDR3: CAISLSGGAEYEQFF. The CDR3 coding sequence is TGTGCCATCAGTCTTAGCGGGGGGGCCGAATATGAGCAGTTCTTC.